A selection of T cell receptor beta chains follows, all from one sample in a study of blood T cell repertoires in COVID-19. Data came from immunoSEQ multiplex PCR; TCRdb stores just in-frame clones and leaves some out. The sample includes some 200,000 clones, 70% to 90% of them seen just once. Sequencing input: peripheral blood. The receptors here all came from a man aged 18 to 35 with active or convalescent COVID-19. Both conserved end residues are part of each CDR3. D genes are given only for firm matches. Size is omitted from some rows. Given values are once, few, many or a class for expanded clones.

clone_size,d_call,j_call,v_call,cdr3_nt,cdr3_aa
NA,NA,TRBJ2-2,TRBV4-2,TGTGCCAGCAGCCAAGGGGGACAAGGGCGAGGCACCGGGGAGCTGTTTTTT,CASSQGGQGRGTGELFF
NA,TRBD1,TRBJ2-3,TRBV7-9,TGTGCCAGCAGCCAGCCCCCGGGACAGGTGCCTTTGGATACGCAGTATTTT,CASSQPPGQVPLDTQYF
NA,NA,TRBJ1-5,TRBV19,TGTGCCAGTAGTATAGGACAGGCTTATAGCAATCAGCCCCAGCATTTT,CASSIGQAYSNQPQHF
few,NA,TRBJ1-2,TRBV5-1,TGCGCCAGCAGCCCTACAGGGTTGGCCTATGGCTACACCTTC,CASSPTGLAYGYTF
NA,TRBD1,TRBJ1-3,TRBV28,TGTGCCAGCAGTCCCCAGGGGGGCACGGGAAACACCATATATTTT,CASSPQGGTGNTIYF
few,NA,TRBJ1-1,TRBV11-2,TGTGCCAGCAGCTTCGGAGTCACCGGGGTTCTGAACACTGAAGCTTTCTTT,CASSFGVTGVLNTEAFF
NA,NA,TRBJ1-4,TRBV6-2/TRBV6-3,TGTGCCAGCAGCCCCAGACGGAGCCGGTTCGGACTGTTTTTT,CASSPRRSRFGLFF
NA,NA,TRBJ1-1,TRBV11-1,TGTGCCAGCAGCTTAGGACAATGGCGGGCGAGCACTGAAGCTTTCTTT,CASSLGQWRASTEAFF
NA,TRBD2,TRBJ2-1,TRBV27,TGTGCCAGCAGTTTATGGTGGGCTAGCGGAGACGAGGCCAATGAGCAGTTCTTC,CASSLWWASGDEANEQFF
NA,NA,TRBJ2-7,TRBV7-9,TGTGCCAGCAGCGAATTGGGGGGAAGTGGTTTCCACGCCTACGAGCAGTACTTC,CASSELGGSGFHAYEQYF
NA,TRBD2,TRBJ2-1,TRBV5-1,TGCGCCAGCAGCTTGGAGGCGCTAGCGGGAGGGCTTATGGTATTTGAGCAGTTCTTC,CASSLEALAGGLMVFEQFF
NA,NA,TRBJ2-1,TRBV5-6,TGTGCCAGCAGCTTGGCCGCGGGCCGAAACAATGAGCAGTTCTTC,CASSLAAGRNNEQFF
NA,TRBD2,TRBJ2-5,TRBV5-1,TGCGCCAGCAGCCATCCGGGAGGAGAGACCCAGTACTTC,CASSHPGGETQYF
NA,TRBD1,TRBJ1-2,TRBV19,TGTGCCAGTAGTAGAGGACAGGGCGGTGGCTACACCTTC,CASSRGQGGGYTF
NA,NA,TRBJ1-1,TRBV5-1,TGCGCCAGCAGCTCTTGGAAAGACGACAGGTATATGAACACTGAAGCTTTCTTT,CASSSWKDDRYMNTEAFF
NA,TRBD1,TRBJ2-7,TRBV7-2,TGTGCCAGCAGCTCGGGACAGACGAATTACGAGCAGTACTTC,CASSSGQTNYEQYF
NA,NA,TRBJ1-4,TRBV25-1,TGTGCCAGCAGTGAGCAGGGTTGGGAAAAACTGTTTTTT,CASSEQGWEKLFF
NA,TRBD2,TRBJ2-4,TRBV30,TGTGCCTGGAGTGGAAGCGGGGAAAACATTCAGTACTTC,CAWSGSGENIQYF
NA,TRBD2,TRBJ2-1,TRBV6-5,TGTGCCAGCAGTTATGGGACTAGCGGGAGGGGTGAGCAGTTCTTC,CASSYGTSGRGEQFF
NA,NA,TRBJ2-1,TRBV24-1,TGTGCCACCAGTGTCCCCGGAAGCGATGAGCAGTTCTTC,CATSVPGSDEQFF
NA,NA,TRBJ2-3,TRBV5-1,TGCGCCAGCAGCTTGGGTACTAGACCCACAGATACGCAGTATTTT,CASSLGTRPTDTQYF
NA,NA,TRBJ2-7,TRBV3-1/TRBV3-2,TGTGCCAGCAGTCAATTCCCTCCGAGGGACTACGAGCAGTACTTC,CASSQFPPRDYEQYF
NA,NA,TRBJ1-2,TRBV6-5,TGTGCCAGCAGTTACTCGGGGGGGGTTGGCGGCTACACCTTC,CASSYSGGVGGYTF
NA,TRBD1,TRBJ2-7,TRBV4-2,TGTGCCAGCAGCCACGGACAGGGATCCTACGAGCAGTACTTC,CASSHGQGSYEQYF
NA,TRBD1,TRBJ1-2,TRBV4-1,TGCGCCAGCAGCCAAGATTTCTCGTCAAACAGGGGGCGCATTCCTGGCTACACCTTC,CASSQDFSSNRGRIPGYTF
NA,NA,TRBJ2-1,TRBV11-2,TGTGCCAGCAGCCCACTGTCCTCTGAGCAGTTCTTC,CASSPLSSEQFF